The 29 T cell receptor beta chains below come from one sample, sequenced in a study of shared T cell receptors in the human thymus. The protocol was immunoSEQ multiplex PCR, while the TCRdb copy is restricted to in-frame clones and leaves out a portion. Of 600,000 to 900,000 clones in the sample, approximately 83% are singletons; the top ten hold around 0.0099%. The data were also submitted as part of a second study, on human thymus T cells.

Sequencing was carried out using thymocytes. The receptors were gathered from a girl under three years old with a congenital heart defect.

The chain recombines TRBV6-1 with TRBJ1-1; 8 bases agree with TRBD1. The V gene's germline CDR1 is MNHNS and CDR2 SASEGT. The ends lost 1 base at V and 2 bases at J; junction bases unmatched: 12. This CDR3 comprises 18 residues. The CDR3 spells CASSEGFQGALLNTEAFF. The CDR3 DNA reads TGTGCCAGCAGTGAAGGTTTCCAGGGGGCCCTCCTCAACACTGAAGCTTTCTTT.

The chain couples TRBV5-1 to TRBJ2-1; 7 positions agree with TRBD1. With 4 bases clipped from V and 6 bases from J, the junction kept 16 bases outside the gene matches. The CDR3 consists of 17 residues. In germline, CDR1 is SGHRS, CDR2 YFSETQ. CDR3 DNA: TGCGCCAGCAGCCCTCCGGGACAGCCTAATCAGGGCAATGAGCAGTTCTTC. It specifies CASSPPGQPNQGNEQFF.

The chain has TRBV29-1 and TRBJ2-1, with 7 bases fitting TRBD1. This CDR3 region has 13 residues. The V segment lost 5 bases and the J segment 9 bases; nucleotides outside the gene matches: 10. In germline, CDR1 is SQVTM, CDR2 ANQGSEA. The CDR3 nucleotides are TGCAGCGTTTCTAGCCCACCAGGGGGTGAGCAGTTCTTC. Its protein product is CSVSSPPGGEQFF.

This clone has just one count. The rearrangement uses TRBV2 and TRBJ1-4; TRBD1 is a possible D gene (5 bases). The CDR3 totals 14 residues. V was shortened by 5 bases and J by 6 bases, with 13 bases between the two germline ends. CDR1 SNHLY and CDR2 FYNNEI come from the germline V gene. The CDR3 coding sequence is TGTGCCAGCAGTCAGGGCAGGGTTTATGAAAAACTGTTTTTT. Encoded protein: CASSQGRVYEKLFF.

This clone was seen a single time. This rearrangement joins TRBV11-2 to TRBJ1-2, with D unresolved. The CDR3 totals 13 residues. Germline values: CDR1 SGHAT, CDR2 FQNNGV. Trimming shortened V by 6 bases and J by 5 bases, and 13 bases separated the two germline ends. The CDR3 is CASSPTALYGYTF. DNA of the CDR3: TGTGCCAGCAGTCCAACAGCCTTATATGGCTACACCTTC.

The DNA for the CDR3 is TGTGCCAGCAGCCAATTCCCCCTAAGCGACGGGACAGGGAACTACGAGCAGTACTTC. This gives the protein CASSQFPLSDGTGNYEQYF. This chain links TRBV14 with TRBJ2-7, with 9 bases that match TRBD1. The CDR3 consists of 19 residues. CDR1 SGHDN and CDR2 FVKESK come from the germline V gene. The ends lost 2 bases at V and 3 bases at J; junction bases unmatched: 17.

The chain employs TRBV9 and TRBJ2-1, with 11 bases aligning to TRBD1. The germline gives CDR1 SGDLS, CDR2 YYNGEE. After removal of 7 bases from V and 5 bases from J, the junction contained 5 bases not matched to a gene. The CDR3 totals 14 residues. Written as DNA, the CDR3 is TGTGCCAGCGCGGACAGGGGGCTGAACAATGAGCAGTTCTTC. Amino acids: CASADRGLNNEQFF.

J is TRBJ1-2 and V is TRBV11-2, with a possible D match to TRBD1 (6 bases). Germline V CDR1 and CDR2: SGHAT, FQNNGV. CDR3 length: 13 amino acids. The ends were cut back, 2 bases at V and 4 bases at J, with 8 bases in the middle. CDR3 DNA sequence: TGTGCCAGCAGCTTATGGACAGTCTATGGCTACACCTTC. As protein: CASSLWTVYGYTF.

CDR3 sequence reads: CASSDQWTGGDQGEKLFF. In nucleotides, the CDR3 is TGTGCCAGCAGTGATCAGTGGACAGGGGGCGATCAAGGAGAAAAACTGTTTTTT. The rearrangement links TRBV2 to TRBJ1-4; the match to TRBD1 covers 11 bases. The CDR3 covers 18 residues. After removal of 3 bases from V and 8 bases from J, the junction contained 14 bases not matched to a gene. Germline-derived CDR1 and CDR2 are SNHLY and FYNNEI.

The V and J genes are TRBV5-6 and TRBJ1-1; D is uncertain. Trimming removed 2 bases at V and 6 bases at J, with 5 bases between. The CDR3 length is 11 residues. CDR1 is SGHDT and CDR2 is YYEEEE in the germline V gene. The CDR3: CASSFSAEAFF. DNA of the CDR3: TGTGCCAGCAGCTTCAGCGCTGAAGCTTTCTTT.

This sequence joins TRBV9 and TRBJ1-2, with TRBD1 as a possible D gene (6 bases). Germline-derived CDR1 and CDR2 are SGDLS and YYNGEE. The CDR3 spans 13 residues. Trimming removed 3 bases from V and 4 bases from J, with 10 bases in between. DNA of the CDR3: TGTGCCAGCAGCGAGAGAGGGGGCTATGGCTACACCTTC. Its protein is CASSERGGYGYTF.

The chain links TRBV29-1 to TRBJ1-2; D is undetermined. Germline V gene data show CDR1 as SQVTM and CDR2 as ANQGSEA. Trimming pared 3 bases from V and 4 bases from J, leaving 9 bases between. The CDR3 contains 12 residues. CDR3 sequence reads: CSVERGLYGYTF. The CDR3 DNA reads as TGCAGCGTTGAGCGAGGTCTCTATGGCTACACCTTC.

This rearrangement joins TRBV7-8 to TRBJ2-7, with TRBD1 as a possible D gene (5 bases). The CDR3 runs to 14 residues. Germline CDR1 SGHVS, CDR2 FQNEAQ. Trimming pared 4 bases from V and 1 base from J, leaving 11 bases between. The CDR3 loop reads CASSSLTGSYEQYF. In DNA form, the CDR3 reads TGTGCCAGCAGCTCCTTAACAGGTTCCTACGAGCAGTACTTC.

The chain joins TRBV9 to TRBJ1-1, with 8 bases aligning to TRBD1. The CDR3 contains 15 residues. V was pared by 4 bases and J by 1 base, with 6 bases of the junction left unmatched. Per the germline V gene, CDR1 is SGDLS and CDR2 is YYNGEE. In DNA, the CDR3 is TGTGCCAGCAGCCCCGGGGACAGGTGGAACACTGAAGCTTTCTTT. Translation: CASSPGDRWNTEAFF.

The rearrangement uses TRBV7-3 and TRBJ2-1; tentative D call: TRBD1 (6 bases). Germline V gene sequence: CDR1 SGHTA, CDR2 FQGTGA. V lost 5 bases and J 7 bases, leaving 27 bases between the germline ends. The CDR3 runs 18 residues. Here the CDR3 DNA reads TGTGCCAGCAGCCCTTTCCATAGAGGACAGAAGGGCGAAAATGAGCAGTTCTTC. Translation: CASSPFHRGQKGENEQFF.

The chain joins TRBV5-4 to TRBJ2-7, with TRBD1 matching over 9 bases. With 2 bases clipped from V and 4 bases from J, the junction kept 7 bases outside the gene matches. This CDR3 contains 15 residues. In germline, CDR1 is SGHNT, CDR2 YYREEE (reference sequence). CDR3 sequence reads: CASSFRDRVFYEQYF. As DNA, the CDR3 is TGTGCCAGCAGCTTCCGGGACAGGGTTTTTTACGAGCAGTACTTC.

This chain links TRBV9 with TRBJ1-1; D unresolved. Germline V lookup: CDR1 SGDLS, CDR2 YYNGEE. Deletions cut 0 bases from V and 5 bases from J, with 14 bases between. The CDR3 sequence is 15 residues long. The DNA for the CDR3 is TGTGCCAGCAGCGTAGGTTGGGGAGACTCGACTGAAGCTTTCTTT. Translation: CASSVGWGDSTEAFF.

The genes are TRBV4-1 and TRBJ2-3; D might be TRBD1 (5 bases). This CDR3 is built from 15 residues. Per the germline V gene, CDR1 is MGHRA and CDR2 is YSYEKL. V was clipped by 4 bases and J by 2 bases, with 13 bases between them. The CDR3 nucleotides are TGCGCCAGCAGCCCTTCAATGGGGCCCACAGATACGCAGTATTTT. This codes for CASSPSMGPTDTQYF.

The CDR3 region is CASSSPGTGIDEGDEKLFF. CDR3 bases: TGTGCCAGCAGTTCCCCCGGGACAGGGATTGATGAGGGTGATGAAAAACTGTTTTTT. The chain couples TRBV27 to TRBJ1-4; TRBD1 matches at 9 bases. CDR3 length: 19 amino acids. Germline-derived CDR1 and CDR2 are MNHEY and SMNVEV (reference sequence). J gave up 6 bases and V 4 bases, and 18 bases lay outside the gene matches.

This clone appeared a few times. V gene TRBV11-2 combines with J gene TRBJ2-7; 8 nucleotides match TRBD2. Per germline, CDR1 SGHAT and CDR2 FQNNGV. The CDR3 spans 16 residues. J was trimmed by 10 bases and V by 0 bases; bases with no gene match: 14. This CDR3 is CASSLEIGRRRGDQYF. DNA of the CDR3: TGTGCCAGCAGCTTAGAGATCGGTAGGAGGCGGGGGGACCAGTACTTC.

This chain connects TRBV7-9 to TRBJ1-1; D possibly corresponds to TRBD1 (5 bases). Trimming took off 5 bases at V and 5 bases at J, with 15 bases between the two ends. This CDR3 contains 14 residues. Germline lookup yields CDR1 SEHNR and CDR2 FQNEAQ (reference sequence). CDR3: CASSRGRVGTEAFF. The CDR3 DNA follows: TGTGCCAGCAGCCGTGGCAGGGTAGGGACTGAAGCTTTCTTT.

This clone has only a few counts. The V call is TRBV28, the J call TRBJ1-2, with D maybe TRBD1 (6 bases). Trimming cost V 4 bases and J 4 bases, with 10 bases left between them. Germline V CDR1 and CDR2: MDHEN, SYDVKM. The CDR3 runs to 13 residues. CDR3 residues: CASSSGGSYGYTF. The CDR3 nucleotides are TGTGCCAGCAGTTCTGGGGGCAGCTATGGCTACACCTTC.

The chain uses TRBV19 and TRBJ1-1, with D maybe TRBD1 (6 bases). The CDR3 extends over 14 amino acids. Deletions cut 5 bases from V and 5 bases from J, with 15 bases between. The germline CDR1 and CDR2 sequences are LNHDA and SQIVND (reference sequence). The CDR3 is CASSLGDKGTEAFF. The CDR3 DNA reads TGTGCCAGTAGTCTGGGGGACAAGGGAACTGAAGCTTTCTTT.

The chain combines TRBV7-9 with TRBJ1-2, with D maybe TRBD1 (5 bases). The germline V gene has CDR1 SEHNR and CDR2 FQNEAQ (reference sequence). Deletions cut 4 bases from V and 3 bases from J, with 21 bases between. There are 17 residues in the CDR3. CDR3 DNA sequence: TGTGCCAGCAGCTCAACAGGCGAGCGTTATAGGTACTATGGCTACACCTTC. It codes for CASSSTGERYRYYGYTF.

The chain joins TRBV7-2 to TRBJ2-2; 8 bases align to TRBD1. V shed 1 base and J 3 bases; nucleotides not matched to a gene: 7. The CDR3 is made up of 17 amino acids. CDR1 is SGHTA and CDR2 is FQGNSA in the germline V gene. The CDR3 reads CASSLEGQARDTGELFF. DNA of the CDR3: TGTGCCAGCAGCTTAGAGGGACAGGCCCGTGACACCGGGGAGCTGTTTTTT.

CDR3 DNA: TGTGCCAGCAGCTTGAGTCAGGGGCCCTATCCCCTCAACGAGCAGTACTTC. Amino acids: CASSLSQGPYPLNEQYF. This chain uses TRBV5-5 with TRBJ2-7; TRBD1 might be the D (6 bases). CDR1 and CDR2 (germline): SGHKS, YYEKEE (reference sequence). Between the trimmed V and J ends, which lost 1 base and 5 bases, there was a span of 22 bases. This CDR3 spans 17 amino acids.

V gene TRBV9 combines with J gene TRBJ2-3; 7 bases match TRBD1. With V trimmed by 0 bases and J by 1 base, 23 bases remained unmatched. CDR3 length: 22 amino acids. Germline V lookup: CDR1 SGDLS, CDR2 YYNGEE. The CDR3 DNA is TGTGCCAGCAGCGTAGCTGATACCAGGGGGAACCCTTCCCTCGGTGGCACAGATACGCAGTATTTT. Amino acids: CASSVADTRGNPSLGGTDTQYF.

CDR3 coding DNA: TGTGCCAGCAGCAATCTGACGGGTTATAGCAATCAGCCCCAGCATTTT. This translates into CASSNLTGYSNQPQHF. This chain links TRBV11-2 with TRBJ1-5; D not certain. Germline values: CDR1 SGHAT, CDR2 FQNNGV. The length of the CDR3 is 16 residues. V was trimmed by 5 bases and J by 0 bases, leaving 14 bases between them.

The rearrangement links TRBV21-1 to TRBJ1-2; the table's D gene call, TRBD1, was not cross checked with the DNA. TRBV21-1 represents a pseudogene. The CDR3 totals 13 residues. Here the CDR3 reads CASSKGHNYGYTF. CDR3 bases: TGTGCCAGCAGCAAAGGTCATAACTATGGCTACACCTTC.